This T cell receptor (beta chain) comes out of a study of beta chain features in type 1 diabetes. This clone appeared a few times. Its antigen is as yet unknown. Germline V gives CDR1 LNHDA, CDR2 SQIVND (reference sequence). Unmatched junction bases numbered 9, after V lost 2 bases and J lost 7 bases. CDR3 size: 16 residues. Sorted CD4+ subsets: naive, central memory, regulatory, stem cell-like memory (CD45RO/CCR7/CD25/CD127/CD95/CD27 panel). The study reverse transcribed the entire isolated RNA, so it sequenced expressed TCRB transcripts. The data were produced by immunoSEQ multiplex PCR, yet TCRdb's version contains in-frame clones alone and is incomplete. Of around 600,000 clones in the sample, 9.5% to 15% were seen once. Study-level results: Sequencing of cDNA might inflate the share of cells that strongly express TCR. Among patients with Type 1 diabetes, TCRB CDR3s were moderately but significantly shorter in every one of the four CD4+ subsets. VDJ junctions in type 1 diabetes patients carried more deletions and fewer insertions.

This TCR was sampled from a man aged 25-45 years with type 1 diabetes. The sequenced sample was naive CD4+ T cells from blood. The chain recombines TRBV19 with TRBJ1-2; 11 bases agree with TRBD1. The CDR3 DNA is TGTGCCAGTAGTATATTCCGGGACAGGGGGGATGGTGGCTACACCTTC. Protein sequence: CASSIFRDRGDGGYTF.